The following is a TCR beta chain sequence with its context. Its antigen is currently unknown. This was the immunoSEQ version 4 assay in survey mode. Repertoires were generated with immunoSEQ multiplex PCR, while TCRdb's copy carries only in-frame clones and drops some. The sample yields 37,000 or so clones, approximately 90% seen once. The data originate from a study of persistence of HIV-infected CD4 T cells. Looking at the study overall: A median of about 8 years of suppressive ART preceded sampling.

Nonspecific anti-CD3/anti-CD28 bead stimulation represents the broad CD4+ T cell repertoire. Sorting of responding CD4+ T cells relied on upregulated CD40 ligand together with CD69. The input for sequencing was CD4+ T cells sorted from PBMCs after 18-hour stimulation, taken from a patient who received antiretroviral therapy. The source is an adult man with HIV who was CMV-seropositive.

The CDR3 DNA reads TGTGCCACCTCCCCCAGACAGGGAAAGAACACTGAAGCTTTCTTT. The encoded protein is CATSPRQGKNTEAFF. J is TRBJ1-1 and V is TRBV2, with 7 bases that match TRBD1. Germline CDR1 and CDR2: SNHLY and FYNNEI. The CDR3 covers 15 residues. The junction had 12 bases not matched to a gene; V was cut back by 10 bases and J by 1 base.